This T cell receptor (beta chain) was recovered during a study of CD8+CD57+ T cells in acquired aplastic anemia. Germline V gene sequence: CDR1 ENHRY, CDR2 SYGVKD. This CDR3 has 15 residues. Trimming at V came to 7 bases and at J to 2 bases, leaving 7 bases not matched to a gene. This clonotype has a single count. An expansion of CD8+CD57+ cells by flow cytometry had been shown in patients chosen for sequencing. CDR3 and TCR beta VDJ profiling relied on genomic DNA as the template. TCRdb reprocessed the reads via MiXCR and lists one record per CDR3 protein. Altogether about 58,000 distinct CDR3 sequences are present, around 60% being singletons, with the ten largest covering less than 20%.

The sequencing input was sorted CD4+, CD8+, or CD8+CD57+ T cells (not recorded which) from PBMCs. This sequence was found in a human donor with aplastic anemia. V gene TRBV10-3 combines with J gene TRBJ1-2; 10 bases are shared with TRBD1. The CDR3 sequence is CAITQGGQGNYGYTF. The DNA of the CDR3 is TGTGCCATCACCCAAGGGGGACAGGGGAACTATGGCTACACCTTC.